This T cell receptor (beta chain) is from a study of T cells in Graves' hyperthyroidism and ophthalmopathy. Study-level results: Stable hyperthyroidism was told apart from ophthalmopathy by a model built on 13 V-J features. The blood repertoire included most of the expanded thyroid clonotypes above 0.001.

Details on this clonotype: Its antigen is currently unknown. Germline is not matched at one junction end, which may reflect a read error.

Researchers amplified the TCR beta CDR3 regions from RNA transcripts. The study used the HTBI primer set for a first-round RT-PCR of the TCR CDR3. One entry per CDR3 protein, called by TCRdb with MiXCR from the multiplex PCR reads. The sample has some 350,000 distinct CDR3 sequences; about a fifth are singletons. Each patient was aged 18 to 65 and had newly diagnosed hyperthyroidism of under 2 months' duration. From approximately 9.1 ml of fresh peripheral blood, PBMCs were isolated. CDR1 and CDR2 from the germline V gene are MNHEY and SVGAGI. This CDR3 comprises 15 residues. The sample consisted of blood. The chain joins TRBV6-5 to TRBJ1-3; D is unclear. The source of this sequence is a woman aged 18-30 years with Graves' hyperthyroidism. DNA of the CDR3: TGTGCCAGCAGTTATTCGGGATCCTCTGGATACACCATATATTTT. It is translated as CASSYSGSSGYTIYF.